A selection of T cell receptor beta chains follows, all from one sample in a study of blood T cells in healthy people across ages. TCRdb reprocessed the 5' RACE reads via MiXCR and lists one record per CDR3 protein. The table lists about 640,000 distinct CDR3 sequences, 58% of them singletons, with roughly 34% in the top ten. The material sequenced was blood. These receptors all come from a man aged 55 to 70 in good health. CDR3s include the opening cysteine and the closing phenylalanine or tryptophan. The D gene is left open where the match is weak. Where a row states a size, it is once, few, many or the class of an expanded clone; other rows omit it.

>TRBJ1-2|12|-|TRBV6-6|-
TGTGCCAGCGGTTTGGAGGTGGAAGGCTACACCTTC
CASGLEVEGYTF
>TRBJ1-1|13|-|TRBV3-1|TRBD1
TGTGCCAGCAGCCCGGCAGGGGGGACTGAAGCTTTCTTT
CASSPAGGTEAFF
>TRBJ1-4|15|-|TRBV7-2|-
TGTGCCAGCAGCTTAGGTTGGCAGTATGGTGAAAAACTGTTTTTT
CASSLGWQYGEKLFF
>TRBJ2-3|16|-|TRBV12-3/TRBV12-4|-
TGTGCCAGCAGTTTACAGGGACCTACATTGGGAGATACGCAGTATTTT
CASSLQGPTLGDTQYF
>TRBJ2-1|15|-|TRBV5-1|TRBD2
TGCGCCAGCAGCTTAGGGACTAGCGTTTACAATGAGCAGTTCTTC
CASSLGTSVYNEQFF
>TRBJ1-2|13|-|TRBV28|-
TGTGCCAGCAATCCGGTGGATAACTATGGCTACACCTTC
CASNPVDNYGYTF
>TRBJ1-2|12|-|TRBV29-1|-
TGCAGCGTTGTGGTCAGGGTGGATGGCTACACCTTC
CSVVVRVDGYTF
>TRBJ2-4|18|once|TRBV10-3|-
TGTGCCATCAGTGAGTCGGGTGACCAGGCTGGGACGTCGGGCATTCAGTACTTC
CAISESGDQAGTSGIQYF
>TRBJ1-2|17|-|TRBV6-5|-
TGTGCCAGCAGTTACTCGCTCACTCGAGGCGCTAACTATGGCTACACCTTC
CASSYSLTRGANYGYTF
>TRBJ2-7|14|few|TRBV10-3|TRBD1
TGTGCCATCAGTGAAGGGGACAGTGCCTACGAGCAGTACTTC
CAISEGDSAYEQYF
>TRBJ2-7|15|-|TRBV5-6|-
TGTGCCAGCAGCTTGTTAGAGAAGAGCTCCTACGAGCAGTACTTC
CASSLLEKSSYEQYF
>TRBJ2-7|15|-|TRBV12-3/TRBV12-4|TRBD2
TGTGCCAGCAGTTTAAGGCTAGCGGGGGTAAATGAGCAGTACTTC
CASSLRLAGVNEQYF
>TRBJ2-5|12|-|TRBV6-5|-
TGTGCCAGCAGGAGGGGGGGTGGGACCCAGTACTTC
CASRRGGGTQYF
>TRBJ2-7|17|-|TRBV12-3/TRBV12-4|TRBD1
TGTGCCAACAGTTCGGGGACAGGGGGCCCATCCACCTACGAGCGGTACTTC
CANSSGTGGPSTYERYF
>TRBJ1-1|13|many|TRBV20-1|-
TGCAGTGCCGTAGACAGCTTGAACACTGAAGCTTTCTTT
CSAVDSLNTEAFF
>TRBJ2-1|11|-|TRBV5-1|-
TGCGCCAGCAGGTCTGGGGATGAGCAGTTCTTC
CASRSGDEQFF
>TRBJ2-5|15|-|TRBV20-1|TRBD1
TGCAGTGCTGGTCCAGACAGGGTAACACAAGAGACCCAGTACTTC
CSAGPDRVTQETQYF
>TRBJ2-6|19|few|TRBV2|TRBD1
TGTGCCAGCAGTGCGGGGGTGAACAGGGGGCTCGCTGGGGCCAACGTCCTGACTTTC
CASSAGVNRGLAGANVLTF
>TRBJ2-5|13|-|TRBV29-1|-
TGCAGCGTCGGGACTTCGGGTTACAATGAGCAGTACTTC
CSVGTSGYNEQYF
>TRBJ2-3|14|-|TRBV28|TRBD2
TGTGCCACGGGGGGGGGCCTCTCAACAGATACGCAGTATTTT
CATGGGLSTDTQYF
>TRBJ2-2|14|once|TRBV11-3|-
TGTGCCAGCAGCTTGTGGCCAGGCACCGGGGAGCTGTTTTTT
CASSLWPGTGELFF
>TRBJ1-2|14|-|TRBV7-2|-
TGTGCCAGCAGCTTAGCTCTGACAGTCCACGGCTACACCTTC
CASSLALTVHGYTF
>TRBJ2-3|14|few|TRBV29-1|TRBD1
TGCAGCGTTGCACAGGGGGTAACCACAGATACGCAGTATTTT
CSVAQGVTTDTQYF
>TRBJ1-6|13|few|TRBV28|TRBD1
TGTGCCAGCAGCACCCGGGACAGTCGACCCCTCCACTTT
CASSTRDSRPLHF
>TRBJ2-1|14|-|TRBV10-3|TRBD1
TGTGCCATCAGTGGGGGACAGGGTATCGGTGAGCAGTTCTTC
CAISGGQGIGEQFF
>TRBJ1-1|14|-|TRBV14|TRBD1
TGTGCCAGCGCTCCCCATACAGGGGGGACTGAAGCTTTCTTT
CASAPHTGGTEAFF
>TRBJ2-7|16|-|TRBV6-6|TRBD1
TGTGCCAGCGCCACGGGAGTAGGGACAGGGTCCTACGAGCAGTACTTC
CASATGVGTGSYEQYF
>TRBJ1-6|15|many|TRBV5-1|TRBD1
TGCGCCAGCAGCGCCGGGACAGGGTATAATTCACCCCTCCACTTT
CASSAGTGYNSPLHF
>TRBJ2-1|15|few|TRBV28|-
TGTGCCAGCAGTTCCGGGGGACCGACCTACAATGAGCAGTTCTTC
CASSSGGPTYNEQFF
>TRBJ2-1|15|-|TRBV6-1|-
TGTGCCAGCAGTGAGAGTCTGTCCATTTACAATGAGCAGTTCTTC
CASSESLSIYNEQFF
>TRBJ2-1|16|-|TRBV11-3|TRBD2
TGTGCCAGCAGCTTAGAGGGGAGCGGGGTCAAGGATGAGCAGTTCTTC
CASSLEGSGVKDEQFF
>TRBJ2-7|13|-|TRBV6-2/TRBV6-3|-
TGTGCCAGCAGTTACCAGGGGGGGTACGAGCAGTACTTC
CASSYQGGYEQYF
>TRBJ2-7|16|-|TRBV5-6|-
TGTGCCAGCAGCTTGGCCCGCGGCAGTTTTACCTACGAGCAGTACTTC
CASSLARGSFTYEQYF